The present entry profiles one T cell receptor (beta chain) with its context. The record originates from a study of blood T cell repertoires in COVID-19. Sequencing was performed with immunoSEQ multiplex PCR; in TCRdb, only in-frame clones are kept and a portion is missing. There are under 400,000 clones in the sample; approximately 89% occur only once, and approximately 4.1% lies in the top ten. The CDR3 is made up of 14 amino acids. V was cut by 4 bases and J by 6 bases, with 15 bases left in between. Germline CDR1 is SGHTA and CDR2 is FQGNSA. This sequence originates from a woman aged 60-75 years with COVID-19, enrolled during active disease. The sequencing sample was made of peripheral blood. The chain carries TRBV7-2 and TRBJ1-1, with D possibly being TRBD1 (6 bases). The CDR3 coding sequence is TGTGCCAGCAGCTCAGACAGGCTTAACGCTGAAGCTTTCTTT. Amino acids: CASSSDRLNAEAFF. Full variable domain (rest looked up from reference TRBV7-2 and TRBJ1-1): GAGVSQSPSNKVTEKGKDVELRCDPISGHTALYWYRQSLGQGLEFLIYFQGNSAPDKSGLPSDRFSAERTGGSVSTLTIQRTQQEDSAVYLCASSSDRLNAEAFFGQGTRLTVV.